This TCR beta chain appears in the sequencing data of a study of blood T cell repertoires in COVID-19. Assay used: immunoSEQ multiplex PCR; TCRdb lists only in-frame clones, some missing. Counted here are 65,000 to 90,000 clones, 65% to 85% occurring once; the ten biggest clones make up about 3.8%. This CDR3 spans 11 amino acids. Trimming cost V 4 bases and J 8 bases, with 6 bases left between them. In germline, CDR1 is SGHDN, CDR2 FVKESK. This clone was detected a few times. The chain links TRBV14 to TRBJ2-1; D is unclear. The origin of this receptor is a woman aged 60-70 years with acute or convalescent COVID-19. Material: peripheral blood. CDR3 in amino acids: CASSLTDEQFF. CDR3 coding DNA: TGTGCCAGCAGCCTAACAGATGAGCAGTTCTTC.